Shown below are 12 T cell receptor beta chains from a single sample sequenced in a study of T cell repertoires in cytomegalovirus infection (dated by TCRdb to between 2017 and 2020). No antigens are known for them. For sequencing, an Illumina HiSeq 1500 was employed. TCRdb reprocessing: public reads trimmed at Q25 with fastp, clones called with MiXCR, in-frame beta chains kept. Every entry covers one CDR3 protein and lists the most common genes and DNA from its rows. The sample includes fewer than 650,000 distinct CDR3 sequences, with almost 40% observed a single time. In total, the top ten clones hold around 46% of the sample. This specimen's treatment or condition label, per the study, means: in vitro stimulation with specific CMV peptide epitopes to enrich CMV-specific T cells. The sequencing used cultured PBMCs, collected from culture after CMV antigen stimulation. These receptors came from a human donor in good health (CMV status not recorded). Some clones in this sample may be carry-over from other donors' samples.

CDR3 loop: CASSQARTLGNEKLFF. CDR3 sequence (DNA): TGTGCCAGCAGCCAAGCCCGGACTCTTGGGAATGAAAAACTGTTTTTT. The rearrangement uses TRBV14 and TRBJ1-4; D is ambiguous. The V gene's germline CDR1 is SGHDN and CDR2 FVKESK. The CDR3 is made up of 16 amino acids. Trimming took 1 base from V and 5 from J, leaving 14 bases between them.

This clonotype was detected only a few times. The chain carries TRBV4-3 and TRBJ1-4, with a possible D match to TRBD1 (5 bases). V gave up 3 bases and J gave up 7 bases, with 12 bases separating them. The CDR3 runs 14 residues. The germline gives CDR1 LGHNA, CDR2 YSLEER. CDR3 loop: CASSQVLGGEKLFF. CDR3 DNA sequence: TGCGCCAGCAGCCAGGTTCTGGGGGGTGAAAAACTGTTTTTT.

This clonotype was picked up a small number of times. V is TRBV7-2 and J is TRBJ1-1; 8 positions agree with TRBD1. The CDR3 runs to 15 residues. From germline, CDR1 is SGHTA and CDR2 FQGNSA. V was clipped by 3 bases and J by 4 bases; unmatched bases: 7. For the CDR3, the DNA is TGTGCCAGCAGCTTTACAGGGGGTTTGGGCACTGAAGCTTTCTTT. This encodes CASSFTGGLGTEAFF.

CDR3 in amino acids: CASSGDLGNEQFF. As DNA, the CDR3 is TGTGCCAGCAGTGGGGACCTAGGCAATGAGCAGTTCTTC. This chain connects TRBV25-1 to TRBJ2-1; D might be TRBD1 or TRBD2, each matching 5 bases. The CDR3 is 13 residues long. The germline V gene has CDR1 MGHDK and CDR2 SYGVNS. Trimming removed 4 bases at V and 6 bases at J, with 10 bases between. The full variable domain, in which reference TRBV25-1 and TRBJ2-1 provide the parts outside the CDR3, is EADIYQTPRYLVIGTGKKITLECSQTMGHDKMYWYQQDPGMELHLIHYSYGVNSTEKGDLSSESTVSRIRTEHFPLTLESARPSHTSQYLCASSGDLGNEQFFGPGTRLTVL.

The chain uses TRBV4-2 and TRBJ2-4; unclear D gene. Per germline, CDR1 LGHNA and CDR2 YNFKEQ. V was cut by 3 bases and J by 12 bases, with 21 bases left in between. This CDR3 spans 15 amino acids. The CDR3 loop is CASSQESTLRSPQYF. The CDR3 nucleotides are TGTGCCAGCAGCCAGGAATCGACCCTCCGAAGCCCTCAGTACTTC.

The gene calls are TRBV11-2 and TRBJ2-1; maybe TRBD2 (5 bases). CDR1 SGHAT and CDR2 FQNNGV come from the germline V gene. Trimming shortened V by 3 bases and J by 5 bases, and 14 bases separated the two germline ends. CDR3 size: 15 residues. The CDR3 region has the DNA TGTGCCAGCAGCTTGGTTACACCGAGGGACAATGAGCAGTTCTTC. Amino acid sequence: CASSLVTPRDNEQFF.

This clonotype came up a few times. This chain's CDR3 is CASRGLLEQYF. In nucleotides, the CDR3 is TGTGCCAGCAGGGGCCTGCTAGAGCAGTACTTC. The V call is TRBV12-3 or TRBV12-4, the J call TRBJ2-7; no clear D gene. With 6 bases removed from V and 7 bases from J, the gap between germline ends came to 10 bases. This CDR3 has 11 residues.

The chain has TRBV11-2 and TRBJ2-1, with D unclear. Trimming removed 4 bases from V and 2 bases from J, with 12 bases in between. Germline V gene lookup returns CDR1 SGHAT and CDR2 FQNNGV. The length of the CDR3 is 15 residues. The CDR3 reads CASSSSPPPYNEQFF. The CDR3 coding sequence is TGTGCCAGCAGCTCGTCCCCGCCACCCTACAATGAGCAGTTCTTC.

This clonotype was detected only a few times. This chain links TRBV7-3 with TRBJ1-3; D call uncertain. In germline, CDR1 is SGHTA, CDR2 FQGTGA. This CDR3 is 19 amino acids long. V was trimmed by 1 base and J by 0 bases, leaving 19 bases between them. The CDR3, as DNA: TGTGCCAGCAGCTTAAGCGTAAGCCTCTCCTGGAGCTCTGGAAACACCATATATTTT. Protein product: CASSLSVSLSWSSGNTIYF.

About this clonotype: At one boundary the junction diverges from the germline segment, which might be a read error. The chain uses TRBV7-8 and TRBJ2-1; 7 bases align to TRBD2. The germline gives CDR1 SGHVS, CDR2 FQNEAQ. The length of the CDR3 is 13 residues. CDR3 bases: TGTGCCAGCAGCTTAGTCCGGCGGGGGACCCCAAACTTC. It specifies CASSLVRRGTPNF.

This chain uses TRBV10-3 with TRBJ2-3, with 10 positions matching TRBD2. Trimming took 4 bases from V and 5 from J; bases not matched to a gene: 6. This CDR3 region has 15 residues. Germline assignment: CDR1 ENHRY and CDR2 SYGVKD. CDR3 residues: CAISVSSGSIDTQYF. CDR3 bases: TGTGCCATCAGTGTATCTAGCGGGAGTATAGATACGCAGTATTTT.

In nucleotides, the CDR3 is TGTGCCATCAGTGGACAGGACAGGGGGAACACTGAAGCTTTCTTT. This sequence encodes CAISGQDRGNTEAFF. J is TRBJ1-1 and V is TRBV10-3; 9 bases are a match to TRBD1. Germline CDR1 and CDR2: ENHRY and SYGVKD. J gave up 1 base and V 4 bases, and 4 bases lay outside the gene matches. The CDR3 spans 15 residues.